This note documents a single T cell receptor (beta chain) sequence. Its antigen is currently unknown. A much larger clone sits a single nucleotide away, making a read error possible. The data are from a study of glioma-infiltrating T cells. Amplification of TCR alpha and beta CDR3 regions from RNA used iRepertoire nested multiplex PCR. One-step reverse transcription and amplification started from about 100-400 ng of tissue mRNA or PBMC total RNA. TCRdb re-called the multiplex PCR reads with MiXCR, one entry per CDR3 protein. The sample shows some 160,000 distinct CDR3 sequences, 43% of them seen only once. Whole-study results and caveats: CDR3 overlap between tissue and blood was very small.

V was clipped by 7 bases and J by 1 base; unmatched bases: 9. Per the germline V gene, CDR1 is DFQATT and CDR2 is SNEGSKA (reference sequence). CDR3 size: 15 residues. The chain is built from TRBV20-1 and TRBJ2-7; TRBD2 matches 11 bases. Sequenced material: glioma tissue, nonneoplastic brain tissue, or PBMCs (not recorded which). The sequence derives from a human donor with low-grade glioma or glioblastoma, undergoing nonglioma brain surgery, or in good health (not recorded which). CDR3 amino acids: CSEPTSGSASYEQYF. For the CDR3, the DNA is TGCAGTGAACCAACTAGCGGGAGCGCGTCCTACGAGCAGTACTTC.